This T cell receptor beta chain was sequenced for a study of blood T cell repertoires in COVID-19. At the level of the study: Acute and convalescent COVID-19 specimens originated in the United States, Italy and Spain. The analysed material was cDNA or gDNA that came from T cells, B-cell-depleted T cells, or PBMCs.

In the original processing: By means of reference gene primer amplification, nucleated cell counts were estimated. Assay used: immunoSEQ multiplex PCR; TCRdb lists only in-frame clones, some missing. Clone size and V and J calls were adopted from that table, with D and trimming inferred from the DNA. The sample contains tens of thousands of clones, about 84% of which appear only once. The germline CDR1 and CDR2 sequences are ENHRY and SYGVKD. The CDR3 contains 11 residues. The germline V and J ends were trimmed by 3 bases and 4 bases, with 3 bases remaining between them. Sequences were obtained from peripheral blood. J is TRBJ1-2 and V is TRBV10-3, with D unclear. This sequence was found in a woman older than 75 with acute or convalescent COVID-19. The CDR3 DNA sequence: TGTGCCATCAGTGACAGCTATGGCTACACCTTC. Residues: CAISDSYGYTF.